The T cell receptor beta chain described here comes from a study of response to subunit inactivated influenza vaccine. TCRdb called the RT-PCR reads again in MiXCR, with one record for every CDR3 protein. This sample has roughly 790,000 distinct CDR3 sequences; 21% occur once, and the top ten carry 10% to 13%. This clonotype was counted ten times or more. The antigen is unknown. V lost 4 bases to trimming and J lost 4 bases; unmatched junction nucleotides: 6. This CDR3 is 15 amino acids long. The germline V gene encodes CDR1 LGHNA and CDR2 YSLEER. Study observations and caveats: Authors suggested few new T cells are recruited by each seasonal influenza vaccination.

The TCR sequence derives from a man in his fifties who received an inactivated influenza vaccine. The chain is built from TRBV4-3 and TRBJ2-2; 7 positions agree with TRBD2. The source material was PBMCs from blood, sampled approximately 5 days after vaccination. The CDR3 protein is CASSPDGGTTGELFF. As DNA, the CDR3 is TGCGCCAGCAGCCCCGACGGGGGGACCACCGGGGAGCTGTTTTTT.